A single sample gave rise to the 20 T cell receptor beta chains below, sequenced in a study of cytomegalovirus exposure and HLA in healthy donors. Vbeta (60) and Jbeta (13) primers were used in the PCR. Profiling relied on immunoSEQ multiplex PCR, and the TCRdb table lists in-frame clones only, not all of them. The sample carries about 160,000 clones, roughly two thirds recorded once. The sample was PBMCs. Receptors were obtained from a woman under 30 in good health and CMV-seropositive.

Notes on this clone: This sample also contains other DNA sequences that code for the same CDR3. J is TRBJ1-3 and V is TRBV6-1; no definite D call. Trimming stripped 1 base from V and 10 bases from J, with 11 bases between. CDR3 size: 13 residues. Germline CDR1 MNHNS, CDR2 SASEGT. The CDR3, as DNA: TGTGCCAGCAGTGAAGATGGAGCGGGTACCATATATTTT. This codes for CASSEDGAGTIYF.

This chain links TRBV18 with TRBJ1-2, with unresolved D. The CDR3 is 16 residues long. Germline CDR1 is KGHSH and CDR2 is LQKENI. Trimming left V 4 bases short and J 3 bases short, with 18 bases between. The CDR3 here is CASSQSDTPWDYGYTF. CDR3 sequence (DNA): TGTGCCAGCTCACAGAGTGACACCCCCTGGGACTATGGCTACACCTTC.

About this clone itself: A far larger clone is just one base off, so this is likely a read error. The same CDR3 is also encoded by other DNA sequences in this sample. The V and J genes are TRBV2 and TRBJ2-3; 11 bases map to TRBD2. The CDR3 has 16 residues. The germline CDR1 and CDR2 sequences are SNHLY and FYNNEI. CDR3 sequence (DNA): TGTGCCAGCAGCGGCGGACTAGCGGGTTACACAGATACTCAGTATTTT. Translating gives CASSGGLAGYTDTQYF.

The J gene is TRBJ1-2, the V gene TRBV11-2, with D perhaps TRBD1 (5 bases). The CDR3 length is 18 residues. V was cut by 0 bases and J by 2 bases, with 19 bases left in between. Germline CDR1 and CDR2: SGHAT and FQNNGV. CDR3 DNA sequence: TGTGCCAGCAGCTTAGATCGATCAGCCACAGGACGAAACTATGGCTACACCTTC. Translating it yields CASSLDRSATGRNYGYTF.

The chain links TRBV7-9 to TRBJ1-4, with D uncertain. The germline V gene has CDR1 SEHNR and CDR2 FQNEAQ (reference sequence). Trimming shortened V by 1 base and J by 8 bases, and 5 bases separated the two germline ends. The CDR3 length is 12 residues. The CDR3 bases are TGTGCCAGCAGCTTAGTTGGCGAAAAACTGTTTTTT. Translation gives CASSLVGEKLFF.

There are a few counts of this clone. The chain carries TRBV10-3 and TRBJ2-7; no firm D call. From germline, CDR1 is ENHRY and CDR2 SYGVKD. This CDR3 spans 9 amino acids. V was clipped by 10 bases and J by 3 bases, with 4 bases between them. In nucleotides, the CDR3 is TGTGCCAAGAGCTACGAGCAGTACTTC. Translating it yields CAKSYEQYF.

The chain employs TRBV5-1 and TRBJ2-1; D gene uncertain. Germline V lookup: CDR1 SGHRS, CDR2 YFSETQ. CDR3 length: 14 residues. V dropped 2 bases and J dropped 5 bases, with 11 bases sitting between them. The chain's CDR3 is CASSFGHRDNEQFF. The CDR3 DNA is TGCGCCAGCAGCTTTGGGCATCGAGACAATGAGCAGTTCTTC.

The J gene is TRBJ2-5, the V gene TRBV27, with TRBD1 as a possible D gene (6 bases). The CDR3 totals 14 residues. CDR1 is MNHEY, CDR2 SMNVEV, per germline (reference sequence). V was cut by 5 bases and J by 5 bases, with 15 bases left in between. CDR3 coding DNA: TGTGCCAGCAGTGTTACAGGGATGTGGGAGACCCAGTACTTC. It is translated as CASSVTGMWETQYF.

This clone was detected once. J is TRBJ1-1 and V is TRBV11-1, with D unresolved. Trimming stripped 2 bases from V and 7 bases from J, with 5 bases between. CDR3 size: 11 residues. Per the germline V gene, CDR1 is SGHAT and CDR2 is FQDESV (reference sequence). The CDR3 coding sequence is TGTGCCAGCAGCTTACGCAGTGAAGCTTTCTTT. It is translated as CASSLRSEAFF.

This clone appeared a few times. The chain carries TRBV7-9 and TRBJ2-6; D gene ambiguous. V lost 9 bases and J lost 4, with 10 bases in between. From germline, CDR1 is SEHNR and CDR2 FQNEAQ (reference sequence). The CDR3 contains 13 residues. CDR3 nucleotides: TGTGCCAGGTCACTCCCCGGGGCCAACGTCCTGACTTTC. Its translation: CARSLPGANVLTF.

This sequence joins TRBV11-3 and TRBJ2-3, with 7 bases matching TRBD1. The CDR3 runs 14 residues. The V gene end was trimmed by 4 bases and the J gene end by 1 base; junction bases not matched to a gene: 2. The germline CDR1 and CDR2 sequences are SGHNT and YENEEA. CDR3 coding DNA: TGTGCCAGCAGCTCGGGACAGCGCACAGATACGCAGTATTTT. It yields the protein CASSSGQRTDTQYF.

CDR3 coding DNA: TGCGCCAGCCGTAGCGGGAGTGGCTGGGAGACCCAGTACTTC. Its translation: CASRSGSGWETQYF. V usage is TRBV5-1 and J usage is TRBJ2-5, with 9 nucleotides matching TRBD2. Germline V gene sequence: CDR1 SGHRS, CDR2 YFSETQ. The CDR3 runs 14 residues. The junction had 9 bases not matched to a gene; V was cut back by 7 bases and J by 5 bases.

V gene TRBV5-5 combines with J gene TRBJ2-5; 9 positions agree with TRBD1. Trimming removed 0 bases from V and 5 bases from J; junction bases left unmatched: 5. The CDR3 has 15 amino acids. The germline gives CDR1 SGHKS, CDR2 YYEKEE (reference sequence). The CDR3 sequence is CASSLGTGVLETQYF. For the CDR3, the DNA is TGTGCCAGCAGCTTGGGGACAGGGGTTTTGGAGACCCAGTACTTC.

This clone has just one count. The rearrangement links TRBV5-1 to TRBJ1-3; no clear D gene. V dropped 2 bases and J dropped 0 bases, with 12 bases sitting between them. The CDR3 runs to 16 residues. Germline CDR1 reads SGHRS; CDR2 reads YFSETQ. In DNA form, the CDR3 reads TGCGCCAGCAGCTTAATTGGGCCTCACTCTGGAAACACCATATATTTT. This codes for CASSLIGPHSGNTIYF. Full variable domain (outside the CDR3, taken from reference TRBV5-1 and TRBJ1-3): KAGVTQTPRYLIKTRGQQVTLSCSPISGHRSVSWYQQTPGQGLQFLFEYFSETQRNKGNFPGRFSGRQFSNSRSEMNVSTLELGDSALYLCASSLIGPHSGNTIYFGEGSWLTVV.

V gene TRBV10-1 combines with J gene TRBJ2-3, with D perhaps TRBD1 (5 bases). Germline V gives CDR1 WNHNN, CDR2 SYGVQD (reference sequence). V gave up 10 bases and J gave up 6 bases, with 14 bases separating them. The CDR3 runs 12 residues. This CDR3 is CAILLGADTQYF. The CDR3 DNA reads TGCGCCATCCTACTTGGGGCGGATACGCAGTATTTT.

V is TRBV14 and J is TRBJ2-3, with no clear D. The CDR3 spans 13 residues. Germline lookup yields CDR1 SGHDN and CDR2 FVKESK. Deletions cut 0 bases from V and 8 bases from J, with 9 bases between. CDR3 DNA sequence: TGTGCCAGCAGCCAAGATCTTACGGGTACGCAGTATTTT. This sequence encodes CASSQDLTGTQYF.

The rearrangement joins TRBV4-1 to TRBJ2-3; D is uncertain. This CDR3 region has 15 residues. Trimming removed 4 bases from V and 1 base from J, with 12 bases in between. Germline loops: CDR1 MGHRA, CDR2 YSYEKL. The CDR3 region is CASSRRSLGTDTQYF. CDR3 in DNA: TGCGCCAGCAGCCGTCGGTCGTTGGGCACAGATACGCAGTATTTT.

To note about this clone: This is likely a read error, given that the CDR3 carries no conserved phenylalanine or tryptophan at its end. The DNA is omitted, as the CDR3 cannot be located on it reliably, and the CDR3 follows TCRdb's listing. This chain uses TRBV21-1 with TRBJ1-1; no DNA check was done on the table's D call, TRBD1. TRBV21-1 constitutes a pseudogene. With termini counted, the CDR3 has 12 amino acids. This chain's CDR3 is CASSKDGQASVL.

In nucleotides, the CDR3 is TGCGCCAGCAGTGAGGACATCACCGGGGAGCTGTTTTTT. This sequence encodes CASSEDITGELFF. The chain is built from TRBV10-1 and TRBJ2-2; D is ambiguous. Germline-derived CDR1 and CDR2 are WNHNN and SYGVQD (reference sequence). V lost 2 bases and J lost 4, with 5 bases in between. CDR3 size: 13 residues.

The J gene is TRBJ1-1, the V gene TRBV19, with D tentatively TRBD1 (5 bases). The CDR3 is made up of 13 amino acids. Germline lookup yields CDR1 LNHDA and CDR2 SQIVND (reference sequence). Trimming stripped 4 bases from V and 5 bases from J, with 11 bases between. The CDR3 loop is CASSTQGRTEAFF. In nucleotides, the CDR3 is TGTGCCAGTAGTACGCAGGGAAGAACTGAAGCTTTCTTT.